This T cell receptor (beta chain) comes out of a study of blood T cell repertoires in COVID-19. Study as a whole: Collection of acute and convalescent COVID-19 samples took place in the United States, Italy and Spain.

Assay: immunoSEQ multiplex PCR; the TCRdb copy retains only in-frame clones and omits some. Seen here are about 83,000 clones, 87% observed once, and the top ten hold around 3%. This clone was seen once. CDR1 is KGHDR and CDR2 is SFDVKD in the germline V gene. With 3 bases clipped from V and 4 bases from J, the junction kept 5 bases outside the gene matches. The CDR3 consists of 15 residues. The genes are TRBV24-1 and TRBJ1-5; TRBD1 aligns across 7 bases. Sequenced input: peripheral blood. The TCR was taken from a woman aged 45-60 years with active or convalescent COVID-19. The DNA of the CDR3 is TGTGCCACCAGTGATGAGACAGGGCCAAATCAGCCCCAGCATTTT. Its translation is CATSDETGPNQPQHF.